Included here is one TCR beta chain sequence, with context. What it recognizes is unknown. This sample was taken from a study of persistence of HIV-infected CD4 T cells. Germline V gene lookup returns CDR1 SGHRS and CDR2 YFSETQ. The CDR3 is 15 residues long. Trimming shortened V by 4 bases and J by 1 base, and 14 bases separated the two germline ends. Sequencing used immunoSEQ version 4 in survey mode. The method was immunoSEQ multiplex PCR; TCRdb's version includes in-frame clones alone and lacks a portion of them. The sample contains 37,000 or so clones, about 87% of which appear only once. This nonspecific control used anti-CD3/anti-CD28 bead stimulation of CD4+ T cells. Sorting selected CD4+ T cells upregulating both CD40 ligand and CD69.

The specimen was CD4+ T cells sorted from PBMCs after roughly 18-hour stimulation, collected from a patient who received antiretroviral therapy. The chain couples TRBV5-1 to TRBJ1-1; TRBD1 is a possible D gene (6 bases). The sequence was collected from an adult man with HIV who was CMV-seropositive. The CDR3 DNA reads as TGCGCCAGCAGCCCCCGACAGGCAAAGAACACTGAAGCTTTCTTT. As protein: CASSPRQAKNTEAFF. Combining the CDR3 with reference TRBV5-1 and TRBJ1-1 gives the whole variable domain KAGVTQTPRYLIKTRGQQVTLSCSPISGHRSVSWYQQTPGQGLQFLFEYFSETQRNKGNFPGRFSGRQFSNSRSEMNVSTLELGDSALYLCASSPRQAKNTEAFFGQGTRLTVV.